This TCR beta chain was identified in a study of cytomegalovirus exposure and HLA in healthy donors. Whole-study findings and limits: Researchers left out some V segments, among them TRBV6-2 and TRBV6-3, as indistinguishable. Later work found most CMV-associated TCR beta chains apparently HLA-restricted. A list of more than 150 TCR beta chains associated with cytomegalovirus was given. Previous analysis showed most TCR beta V segments were productive about 90% or about 30% of the time.

CDR3 length equals 13 residues. Trimming removed 0 bases from V and 1 base from J, with 3 bases in between. CDR1 and CDR2 (germline): SGHDN, FVKESK. Use of 60 Vbeta and 13 Jbeta primers characterized the PCR. The protocol was immunoSEQ multiplex PCR, while the TCRdb copy is restricted to in-frame clones and leaves out a portion. The table includes approximately 200,000 clones, more than 60% detected once. Turning to this clone: What it binds is unknown.

The sequence was collected from a man aged 40-55 years in good health and CMV-seronegative. J is TRBJ1-1 and V is TRBV14; D call uncertain. Sequenced input: PBMCs. The CDR3 loop reads CASSQDRNTEAFF. The DNA for the CDR3 is TGTGCCAGCAGCCAAGATCGGAACACTGAAGCTTTCTTT.